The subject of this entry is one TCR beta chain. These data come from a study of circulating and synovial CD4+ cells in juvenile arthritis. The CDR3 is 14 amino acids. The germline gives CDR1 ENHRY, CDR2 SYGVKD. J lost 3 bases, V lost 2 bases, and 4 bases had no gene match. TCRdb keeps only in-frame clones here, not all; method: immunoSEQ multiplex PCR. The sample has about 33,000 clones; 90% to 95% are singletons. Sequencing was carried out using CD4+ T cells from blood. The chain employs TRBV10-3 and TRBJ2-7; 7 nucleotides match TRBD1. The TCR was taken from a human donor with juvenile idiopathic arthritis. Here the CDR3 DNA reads TGTGCCATCAGTGAGCCGGGACAGAACTACGAGCAGTACTTC. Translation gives CAISEPGQNYEQYF.